This T cell receptor beta chain was sequenced during a study of T-cell memory formation after mild COVID-19. For the study at large: TCR clusters were largely donor specific. The study, taken as a whole, reports: The pre-infection memory compartment contained some responding clones, suggesting cross-reactive memory joined.

TCRdb independently ran MiXCR on the 5' RACE reads; one entry per CDR3 protein. This table holds a few hundred thousand distinct CDR3 sequences, roughly 19% found once. V lost 3 bases and J 0 bases, leaving 16 bases between the germline ends. The CDR3 totals 16 residues. The V gene's germline CDR1 is DFQATT and CDR2 SNEGSKA (reference sequence). Comments on this clonotype: Antigen unknown.

The sequencing sample was made of PBMCs or a T cell subset sorted from them (not recorded which). This clonotype was obtained from a man aged 18 to 30 who had mild COVID-19 (a few samples of this study predate the infection). Cell type and time point are not known. The chain uses TRBV20-1 and TRBJ2-3, with D possibly TRBD2 on 6 matching bases. Here the CDR3 reads CSASSPRRGSTDTQYF. In nucleotides, the CDR3 is TGCAGTGCTAGTTCTCCGCGTCGGGGGAGCACAGATACGCAGTATTTT.